This T cell receptor (beta chain) was retrieved from a study of identical twins. TCRdb called the 5' RACE reads again in MiXCR, with one record for every CDR3 protein. The sample contains under 350,000 distinct CDR3 sequences, 9.5% of which appear only once. The same sample was also studied in work on yellow fever vaccine responses in identical twins.

Sequenced input: CD8+ T cells sorted from blood. The clonotype was recovered from a woman between 18 and 29 years old in good health.

The CDR3 DNA reads TGTGCCAGCAGCATCGTTCCTCCGGGACAGACAACGGATGAGCAGTTCTTC. Translated: CASSIVPPGQTTDEQFF. This chain connects TRBV27 to TRBJ2-1, with 7 bases matching TRBD1. The CDR3 is 17 amino acids. J gave up 8 bases and V 6 bases, and 19 bases lay outside the gene matches. CDR1 and CDR2 from the germline V gene are MNHEY and SMNVEV (reference sequence).